This entry lists 21 T cell receptor beta chains sequenced from one sample in a study of CD8 T cells in ankylosing spondylitis. Each CDR3 protein gets one entry after TCRdb re-called the 5' RACE reads with MiXCR. Here the sample spans under 250,000 distinct CDR3 sequences, 32% being singletons. Sample: blood, either unsorted or a sorted T cell fraction (not recorded which). All receptors come from a male donor with ankylosing spondylitis or in good health (not recorded which).

The chain carries TRBV12-3 or TRBV12-4 and TRBJ2-5, with 10 bases fitting TRBD1. CDR3 length: 16 residues. Trimming at V came to 6 bases and at J to 4 bases, leaving 11 bases not matched to a gene. Here the CDR3 DNA reads TGTGCCAGCAGCATAGACAGGGGGCCCGTTATAGAGACCCAGTACTTC. It is translated as CASSIDRGPVIETQYF.

The rearrangement uses TRBV5-1 and TRBJ2-7; 10 nucleotides match TRBD1. The ends lost 4 bases at V and 1 base at J; junction bases unmatched: 5. Germline-derived CDR1 and CDR2 are SGHRS and YFSETQ. CDR3 length: 15 amino acids. CDR3 sequence: CASSQPGQGSYEQYF. For the CDR3, the DNA is TGCGCCAGCAGCCAGCCGGGACAGGGGTCCTACGAGCAGTACTTC.

The chain carries TRBV20-1 and TRBJ2-1, with TRBD2 matching over 15 bases. The CDR3 loop spans 13 amino acids. The ends lost 7 bases at V and 7 bases at J; junction bases unmatched: 2. CDR1 and CDR2 from the germline V gene are DFQATT and SNEGSKA (reference sequence). The CDR3 DNA sequence: TGCAGTGTAGGACTAGCGGGGGGGAATGAGCAGTTCTTC. This sequence encodes CSVGLAGGNEQFF.

The chain recombines TRBV12-3 or TRBV12-4 with TRBJ1-3; 8 nucleotides agree with TRBD1. The junction had 5 bases not matched to a gene; V was cut back by 6 bases and J by 7 bases. The CDR3 contains 13 residues. The CDR3 sequence: CASSQGARNTIYF. The CDR3 DNA reads TGTGCCAGCAGCCAGGGGGCACGGAACACCATATATTTT.

The chain carries TRBV6-5 and TRBJ2-3; possibly TRBD1 or TRBD2 for D (5 bases each). The CDR3 has 17 residues. The germline gives CDR1 MNHEY, CDR2 SVGAGI. V lost 0 bases, J lost 6 bases, and 19 bases lay in between. The CDR3 nucleotides are TGTGCCAGCAGTTACTCGACCGGGACCGACTCCCGGGATACGCAGTATTTT. This gives the protein CASSYSTGTDSRDTQYF.

The CDR3 reads CAISVDRDTATDTQYF. DNA of the CDR3: TGTGCCATCAGCGTCGACCGGGACACGGCTACAGATACGCAGTATTTT. V and J are TRBV10-3 and TRBJ2-3; D is possibly TRBD1 (6 bases). CDR1 is ENHRY, CDR2 SYGVKD, per germline. The CDR3 sequence is 16 residues long. Between the trimmed V and J ends, which lost 6 bases and 3 bases, there was a span of 19 bases.

The chain carries TRBV6-2 or TRBV6-3 and TRBJ2-3; TRBD2 is a possible D gene (6 bases). The CDR3 length is 14 residues. Trimming cost V 5 bases and J 5 bases, with 14 bases left between them. CDR1 MNHEY and CDR2 SVGEGT come from the germline V gene. The CDR3 is CASSRDDGGDTQYF. In DNA form, the CDR3 reads TGTGCCAGCAGTCGGGACGACGGGGGAGATACGCAGTATTTT.

This chain joins TRBV9 and TRBJ2-3, with 7 nucleotides matching TRBD2. V was pared by 4 bases and J by 5 bases, with 10 bases of the junction left unmatched. This CDR3 has 15 amino acids. CDR1 and CDR2 (germline): SGDLS, YYNGEE. The CDR3: CASSPLGLVGDTQYF. In DNA, the CDR3 is TGTGCCAGCAGCCCTCTAGGACTAGTAGGAGATACGCAGTATTTT. The variable domain in full, completed from reference TRBV9 and TRBJ2-3, reads DSGVTQTPKHLITATGQRVTLRCSPRSGDLSVYWYQQSLDQGLQFLIQYYNGEERAKGNILERFSAQQFPDLHSELNLSSLELGDSALYFCASSPLGLVGDTQYFGPGTRLTVL.

This clonotype has a handful of counts. This chain uses TRBV11-1 with TRBJ2-7, with D perhaps being TRBD1 or TRBD2 (7 bases each). This CDR3 has 14 residues. V was pared by 3 bases and J by 3 bases, with 12 bases between. The germline V gene has CDR1 SGHAT and CDR2 FQDESV (reference sequence). DNA of the CDR3: TGTGCCAGCAGCTTCAGGGGGGGCTTCTACGAGCAGTACTTC. Its protein is CASSFRGGFYEQYF.

In nucleotides, the CDR3 is TGTGCCAGCAGACCCGGGACAGGGGACTTTAGCACATCGGATACGCAGTATTTT. Its translation is CASRPGTGDFSTSDTQYF. The J gene is TRBJ2-3, the V gene TRBV5-5, with 10 bases fitting TRBD1. V lost 5 bases to trimming and J lost 6 bases; unmatched junction nucleotides: 18. CDR1 SGHKS and CDR2 YYEKEE come from the germline V gene (reference sequence). This CDR3 region has 18 residues.

This chain links TRBV20-1 with TRBJ2-5; 8 nucleotides align to TRBD1. The CDR3 spans 13 residues. Looked up from germline, CDR1 is DFQATT and CDR2 is SNEGSKA (reference sequence). Trimming at V came to 6 bases and at J to 4 bases, leaving 7 bases not matched to a gene. The CDR3 DNA reads as TGCAGTGCGTACAGGGGGGTGGGAGAGACCCAGTACTTC. Its protein product is CSAYRGVGETQYF.

This chain links TRBV18 with TRBJ2-5; the match to TRBD1 covers 7 bases. Germline CDR1 KGHSH, CDR2 LQKENI. The CDR3 is made up of 14 amino acids. V shed 4 bases and J 0 bases; nucleotides not matched to a gene: 2. DNA for the CDR3: TGTGCCAGCTCACTGGGACAGAACCAAGAGACCCAGTACTTC. Translated, it gives CASSLGQNQETQYF.

This clonotype was counted between two and nine times. The V and J genes are TRBV20-1 and TRBJ2-7, with TRBD2 matching 14 bases. After removal of 1 base from V and 0 bases from J, the junction contained 14 bases not matched to a gene. Germline CDR1 is DFQATT and CDR2 is SNEGSKA (reference sequence). The CDR3 contains 20 residues. The CDR3 spells CSARVFTGTSGGKSSYEQYF. The CDR3 DNA sequence: TGCAGTGCTAGAGTCTTTACTGGGACTAGCGGGGGCAAAAGCTCCTACGAGCAGTACTTC.

This clonotype is a singleton in its sample. The chain joins TRBV12-3 or TRBV12-4 to TRBJ2-5; tentative D call: TRBD2 (6 bases). CDR3 length equals 15 residues. V was cut by 0 bases and J by 3 bases, with 11 bases left in between. CDR3 bases: TGTGCCAGCAGTTTAGCGTTAGCGGTAAAAGAGACCCAGTACTTC. This translates into CASSLALAVKETQYF.

The chain couples TRBV12-3 or TRBV12-4 to TRBJ2-7, with TRBD1 matching over 8 bases. Trimming at V came to 4 bases and at J to 1 base, leaving 3 bases not matched to a gene. The CDR3 contains 14 residues. The CDR3 here is CASSSNRGSYEQYF. DNA of the CDR3: TGTGCCAGCAGTTCGAACAGGGGGTCCTACGAGCAGTACTTC.

The chain couples TRBV5-1 to TRBJ2-5, with 8 nucleotides matching TRBD2. This CDR3 contains 14 residues. V lost 5 bases, J lost 3 bases, and 6 bases stayed unmatched. CDR1 is SGHRS and CDR2 is YFSETQ in the germline V gene. Here the CDR3 reads CASREPGLEETQYF. The CDR3 DNA sequence: TGCGCCAGCAGGGAACCGGGACTAGAAGAGACCCAGTACTTC.

The chain employs TRBV10-3 and TRBJ1-5, with D possibly matching TRBD1 (5 bases). CDR3 length: 12 residues. The germline V gene encodes CDR1 ENHRY and CDR2 SYGVKD. V lost 6 bases and J lost 7, with 10 bases in between. The CDR3: CAIREGEQPQHF. CDR3 sequence (DNA): TGTGCCATCAGGGAAGGGGAGCAGCCCCAGCATTTT.

The rearrangement joins TRBV12-3 or TRBV12-4 to TRBJ1-6; unclear D gene. Between the trimmed V and J ends, which lost 3 bases and 7 bases, there was a span of 7 bases. This CDR3 region has 13 residues. The CDR3 coding sequence is TGTGCCAGCAGTTTCTCGGGGAATTCACCCCTCCACTTT. The encoded protein is CASSFSGNSPLHF.

This clonotype came up once. V gene TRBV9 combines with J gene TRBJ2-5, with 9 bases fitting TRBD2. CDR1 and CDR2 from the germline V gene are SGDLS and YYNGEE. This CDR3 region has 16 residues. V gave up 1 base and J gave up 4 bases; unmatched junction bases: 8. CDR3 nucleotide sequence: TGTGCCAGCAGCGTATCCGGCGGGGGGGCCGTAGAGACCCAGTACTTC. Its protein is CASSVSGGGAVETQYF.

This chain uses TRBV4-1 with TRBJ2-7; D call uncertain. The CDR3 contains 13 residues. Trimming left V 1 base short and J 1 base short, with 5 bases between. Germline CDR1 reads MGHRA; CDR2 reads YSYEKL. This CDR3 is CASSQGVSYEQYF. The CDR3 nucleotides are TGCGCCAGCAGCCAAGGGGTATCCTACGAGCAGTACTTC.

Concerning this clonotype: Relative to the germline gene, one junction end is altered; a read error may explain this. The rearrangement uses TRBV4-2 and TRBJ1-6, with TRBD1 identical over 7 bases. Germline-derived CDR1 and CDR2 are LGHNA and YNFKEQ. CDR3 length: 16 amino acids. CDR3 protein: CASGQTGTVPRSPLHF. The CDR3 region has the DNA TGTGCCAGCGGCCAAACCGGGACAGTTCCTCGTTCACCCCTCCACTTT.